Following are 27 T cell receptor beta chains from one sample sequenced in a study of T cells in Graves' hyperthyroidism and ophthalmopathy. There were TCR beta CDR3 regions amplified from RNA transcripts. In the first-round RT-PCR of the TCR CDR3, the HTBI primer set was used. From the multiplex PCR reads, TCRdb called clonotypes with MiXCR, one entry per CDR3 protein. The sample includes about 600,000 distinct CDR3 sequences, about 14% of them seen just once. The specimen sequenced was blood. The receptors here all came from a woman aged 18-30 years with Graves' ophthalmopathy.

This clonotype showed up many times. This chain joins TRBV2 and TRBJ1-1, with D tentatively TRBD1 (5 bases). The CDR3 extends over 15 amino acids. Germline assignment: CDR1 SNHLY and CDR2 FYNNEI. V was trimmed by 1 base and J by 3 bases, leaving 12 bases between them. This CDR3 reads CASSEVSAGDTEAFF. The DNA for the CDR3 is TGTGCCAGCAGTGAAGTTTCAGCGGGGGACACTGAAGCTTTCTTT. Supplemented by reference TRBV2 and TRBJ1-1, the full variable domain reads EPEVTQTPSHQVTQMGQEVILRCVPISNHLYFYWYRQILGQKVEFLVSFYNNEISEKSEIFDDQFSVERPDGSNFTLKIRSTKLEDSAMYFCASSEVSAGDTEAFFGQGTRLTVV.

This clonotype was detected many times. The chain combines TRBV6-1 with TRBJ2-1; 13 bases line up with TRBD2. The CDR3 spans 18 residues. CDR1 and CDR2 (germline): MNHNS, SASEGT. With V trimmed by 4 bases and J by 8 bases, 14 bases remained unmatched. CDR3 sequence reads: CASSGLTGTSGNSHEQFF. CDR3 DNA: TGTGCCAGCAGTGGACTAACCGGGACTAGCGGGAACAGCCATGAGCAGTTCTTC.

CDR3 residues: CASSNFPEGQGLQETQYF. As DNA, the CDR3 is TGTGCCAGCAGCAATTTTCCCGAAGGACAGGGACTACAAGAGACCCAGTACTTC. The chain is built from TRBV7-2 and TRBJ2-5; maybe TRBD1 (8 bases). V was shortened by 5 bases and J by 2 bases, with 24 bases between the two germline ends. Germline loops: CDR1 SGHTA, CDR2 FQGNSA. The CDR3 has 18 amino acids.

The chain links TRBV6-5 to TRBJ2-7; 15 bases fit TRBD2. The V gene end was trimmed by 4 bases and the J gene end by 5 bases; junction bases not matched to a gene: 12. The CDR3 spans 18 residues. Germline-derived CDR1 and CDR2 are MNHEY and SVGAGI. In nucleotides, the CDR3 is TGTGCCAGCAGTTTCCCAGGACTAGCGGGAGGGACCCCCAACGAGCAGTACTTC. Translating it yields CASSFPGLAGGTPNEQYF.

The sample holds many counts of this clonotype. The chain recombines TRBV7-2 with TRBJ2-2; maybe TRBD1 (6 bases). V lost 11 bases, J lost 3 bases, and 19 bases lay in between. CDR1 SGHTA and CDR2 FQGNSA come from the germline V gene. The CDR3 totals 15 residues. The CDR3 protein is CAFTEQGLHTGELFF. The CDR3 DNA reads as TGTGCCTTCACGGAACAGGGTTTGCACACCGGGGAGCTGTTTTTT.

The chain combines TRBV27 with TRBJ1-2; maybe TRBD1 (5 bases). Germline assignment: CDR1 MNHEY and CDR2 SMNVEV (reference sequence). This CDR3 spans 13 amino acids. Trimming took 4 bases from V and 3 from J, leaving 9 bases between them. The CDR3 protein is CASSSRGHYGYTF. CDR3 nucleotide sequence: TGTGCCAGCAGTTCGCGGGGCCACTATGGCTACACCTTC.

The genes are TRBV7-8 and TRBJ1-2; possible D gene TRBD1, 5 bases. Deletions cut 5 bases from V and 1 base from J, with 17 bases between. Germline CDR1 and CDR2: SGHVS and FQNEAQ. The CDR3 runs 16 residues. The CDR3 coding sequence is TGTGCCAGCAGCCTCCCCATGGCAGACAGTAACTATGGCTACACCTTC. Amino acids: CASSLPMADSNYGYTF.

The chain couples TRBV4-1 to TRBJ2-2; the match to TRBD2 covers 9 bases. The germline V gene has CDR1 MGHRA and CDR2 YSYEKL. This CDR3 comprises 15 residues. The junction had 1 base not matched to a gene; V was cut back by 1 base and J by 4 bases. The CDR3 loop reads CASSQGAGGTGELFF. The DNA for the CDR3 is TGCGCCAGCAGCCAAGGAGCGGGAGGCACCGGGGAGCTGTTTTTT.

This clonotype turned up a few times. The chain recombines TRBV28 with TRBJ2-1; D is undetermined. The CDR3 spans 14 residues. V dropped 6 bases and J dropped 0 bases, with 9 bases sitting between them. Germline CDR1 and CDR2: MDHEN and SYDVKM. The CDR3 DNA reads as TGTGCCAGCAGCTACCCCTACTCCTACAATGAGCAGTTCTTC. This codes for CASSYPYSYNEQFF.

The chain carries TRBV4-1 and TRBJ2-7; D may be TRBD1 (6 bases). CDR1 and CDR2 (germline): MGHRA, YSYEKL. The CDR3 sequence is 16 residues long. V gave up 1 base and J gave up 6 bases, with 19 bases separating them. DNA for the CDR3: TGCGCCAGCAGCCAAGTGTTGAGGGGGAAAAGATTCGAGCAGTACTTC. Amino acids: CASSQVLRGKRFEQYF.

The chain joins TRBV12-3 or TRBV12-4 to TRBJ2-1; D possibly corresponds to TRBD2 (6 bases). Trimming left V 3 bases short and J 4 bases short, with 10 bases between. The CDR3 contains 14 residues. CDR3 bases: TGTGCCAGCAGTTTGTCTAGCGAATACAATGAGCAGTTCTTC. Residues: CASSLSSEYNEQFF.

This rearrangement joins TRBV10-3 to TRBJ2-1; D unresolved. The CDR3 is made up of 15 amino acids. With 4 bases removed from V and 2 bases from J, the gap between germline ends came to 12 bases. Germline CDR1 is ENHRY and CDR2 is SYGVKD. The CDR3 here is CAISALVAAYNEQFF. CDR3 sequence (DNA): TGTGCCATCAGTGCTTTGGTTGCCGCCTACAATGAGCAGTTCTTC.

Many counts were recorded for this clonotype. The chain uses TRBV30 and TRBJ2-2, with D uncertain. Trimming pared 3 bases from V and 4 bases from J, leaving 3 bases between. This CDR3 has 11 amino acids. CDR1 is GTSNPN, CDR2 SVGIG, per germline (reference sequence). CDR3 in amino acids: CAWSGTGELFF. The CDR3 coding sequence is TGTGCCTGGAGCGGCACCGGGGAGCTGTTTTTT.

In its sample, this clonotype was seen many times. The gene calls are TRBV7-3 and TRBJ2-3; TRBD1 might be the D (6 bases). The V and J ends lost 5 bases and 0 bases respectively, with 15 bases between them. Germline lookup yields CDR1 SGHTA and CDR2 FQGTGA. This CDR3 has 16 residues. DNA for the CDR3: TGTGCCAGCAGCGAGGGGGTCAGCGGTAGCACAGATACGCAGTATTTT. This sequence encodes CASSEGVSGSTDTQYF.

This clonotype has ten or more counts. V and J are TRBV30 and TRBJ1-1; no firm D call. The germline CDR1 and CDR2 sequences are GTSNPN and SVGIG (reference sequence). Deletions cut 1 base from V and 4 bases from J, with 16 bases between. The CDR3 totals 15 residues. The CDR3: CAWSAGLGRVTEAFF. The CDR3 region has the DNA TGTGCCTGGAGTGCCGGACTGGGGAGGGTCACTGAAGCTTTCTTT.

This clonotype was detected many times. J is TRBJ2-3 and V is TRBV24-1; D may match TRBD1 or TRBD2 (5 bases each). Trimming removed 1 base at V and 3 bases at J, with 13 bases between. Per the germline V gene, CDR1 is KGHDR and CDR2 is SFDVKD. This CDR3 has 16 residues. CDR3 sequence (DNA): TGTGCCACCAGTGATTTACCCACGGGACCTACAGATACGCAGTATTTT. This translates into CATSDLPTGPTDTQYF.

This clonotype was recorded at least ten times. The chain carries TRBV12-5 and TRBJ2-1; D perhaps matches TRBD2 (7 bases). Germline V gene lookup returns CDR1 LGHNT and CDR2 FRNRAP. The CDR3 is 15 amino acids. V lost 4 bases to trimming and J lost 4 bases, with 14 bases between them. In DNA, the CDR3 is TGTGCTAGTGGTTGGGGGGCCGGGGGGTACAATGAGCAGTTCTTC. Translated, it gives CASGWGAGGYNEQFF.

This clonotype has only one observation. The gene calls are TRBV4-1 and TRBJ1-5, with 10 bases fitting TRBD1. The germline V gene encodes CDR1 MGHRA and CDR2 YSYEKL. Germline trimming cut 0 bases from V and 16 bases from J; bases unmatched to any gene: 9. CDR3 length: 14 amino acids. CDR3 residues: CASSQDARDRGRHF. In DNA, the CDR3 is TGCGCCAGCAGCCAAGATGCCCGGGACAGGGGTCGACATTTT.

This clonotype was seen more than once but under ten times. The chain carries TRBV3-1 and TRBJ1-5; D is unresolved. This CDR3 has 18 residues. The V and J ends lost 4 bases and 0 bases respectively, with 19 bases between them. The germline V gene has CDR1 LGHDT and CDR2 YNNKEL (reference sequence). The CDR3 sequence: CASSPRGGGLSSNQPQHF. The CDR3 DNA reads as TGTGCCAGCAGCCCCCGAGGAGGCGGGCTGAGTAGCAATCAGCCCCAGCATTTT.

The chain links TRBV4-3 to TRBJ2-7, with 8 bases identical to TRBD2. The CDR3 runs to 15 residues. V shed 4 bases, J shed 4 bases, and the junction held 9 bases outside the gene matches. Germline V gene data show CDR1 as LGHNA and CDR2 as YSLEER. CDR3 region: CASSPSVGREYEQYF. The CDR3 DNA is TGCGCCAGCAGCCCTTCTGTCGGGAGGGAATACGAGCAGTACTTC.

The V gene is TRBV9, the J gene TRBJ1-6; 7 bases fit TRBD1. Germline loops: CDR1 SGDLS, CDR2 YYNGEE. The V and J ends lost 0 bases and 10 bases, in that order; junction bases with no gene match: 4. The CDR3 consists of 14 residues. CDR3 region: CASSVATGASPLHF. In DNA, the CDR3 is TGTGCCAGCAGCGTAGCTACAGGGGCCTCACCCCTCCACTTT. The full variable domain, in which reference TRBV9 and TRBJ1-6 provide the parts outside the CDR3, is DSGVTQTPKHLITATGQRVTLRCSPRSGDLSVYWYQQSLDQGLQFLIQYYNGEERAKGNILERFSAQQFPDLHSELNLSSLELGDSALYFCASSVATGASPLHFGNGTRLTVT.

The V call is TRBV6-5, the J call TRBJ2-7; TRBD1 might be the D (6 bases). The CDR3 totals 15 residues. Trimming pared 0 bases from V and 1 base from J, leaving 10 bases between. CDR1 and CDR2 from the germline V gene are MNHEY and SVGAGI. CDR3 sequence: CASSYSLRGSYEQYF. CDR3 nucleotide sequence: TGTGCCAGCAGTTACTCACTCAGGGGTTCCTACGAGCAGTACTTC.

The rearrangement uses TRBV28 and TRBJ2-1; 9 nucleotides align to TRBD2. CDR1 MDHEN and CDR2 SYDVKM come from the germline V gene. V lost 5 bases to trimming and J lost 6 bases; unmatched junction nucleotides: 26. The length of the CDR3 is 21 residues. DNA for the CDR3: TGTGCCAGCAGTCTACCCGGGGCAGGCCTTAGCGGGAGATCGGCCCCCAATGAGCAGTTCTTC. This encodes CASSLPGAGLSGRSAPNEQFF.

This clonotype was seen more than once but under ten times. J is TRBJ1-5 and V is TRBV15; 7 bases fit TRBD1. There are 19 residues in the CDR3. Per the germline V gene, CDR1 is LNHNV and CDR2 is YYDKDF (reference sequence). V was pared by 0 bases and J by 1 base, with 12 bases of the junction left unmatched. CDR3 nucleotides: TGTGCCACCAGCAGAGATCGGCGACAGGGAAAAGGGAGCAATCAGCCCCAGCATTTT. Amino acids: CATSRDRRQGKGSNQPQHF.

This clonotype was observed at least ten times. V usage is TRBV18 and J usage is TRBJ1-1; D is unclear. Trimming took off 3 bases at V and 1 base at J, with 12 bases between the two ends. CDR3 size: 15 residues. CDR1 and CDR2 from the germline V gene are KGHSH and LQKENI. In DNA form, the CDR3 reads TGTGCCAGCTCACCCCCAGGACTGCGGAACACTGAAGCTTTCTTT. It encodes CASSPPGLRNTEAFF.

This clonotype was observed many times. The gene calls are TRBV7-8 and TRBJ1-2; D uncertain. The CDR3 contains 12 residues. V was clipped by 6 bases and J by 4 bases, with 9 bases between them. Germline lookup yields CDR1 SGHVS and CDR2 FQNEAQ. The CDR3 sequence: CASSSGIYGYTF. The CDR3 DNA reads TGTGCCAGCAGTTCTGGGATCTATGGCTACACCTTC.

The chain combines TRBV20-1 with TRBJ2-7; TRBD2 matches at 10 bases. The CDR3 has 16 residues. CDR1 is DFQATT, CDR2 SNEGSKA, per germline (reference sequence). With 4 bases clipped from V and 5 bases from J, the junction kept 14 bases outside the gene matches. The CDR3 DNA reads TGCAGTGCTATGGTGGAGGTTAGCGGGAGGAGGCACGAGCAGTACTTC. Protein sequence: CSAMVEVSGRRHEQYF.